This T cell receptor beta chain was retrieved from a study of CD8 T cells in Susac syndrome. Reverse transcription used 0.5 to 1 ug RNA and random hexamers. TCRdb reprocessed the immunoSEQ multiplex PCR reads via MiXCR and lists one record per CDR3 protein. The sample shows under 300,000 distinct CDR3 sequences, roughly 95% of them seen only once. The trim removed 7 bases at V and 2 bases at J, leaving 8 bases unmatched. Germline assignment: CDR1 MNHNY and CDR2 SVGAGI (reference sequence). The CDR3 totals 15 residues. Sequences were obtained from CD4+ T cells from PBMCs. The chain links TRBV6-6 to TRBJ2-1; 7 nucleotides agree with TRBD2. The receptor was derived from a human donor with Susac syndrome. CDR3: CASTFQREPYNEQFF. DNA for the CDR3: TGTGCCAGCACCTTTCAGCGGGAACCCTACAATGAGCAGTTCTTC.